These T cell receptor beta chains were read from a single sample in a study of cytomegalovirus exposure and HLA in healthy donors. Here immunoSEQ multiplex PCR was the method, and the copy in TCRdb shows in-frame clones only, minus some. This table holds over 250,000 clones, 65% to 85% found once. Material for sequencing was PBMCs. Receptors originate from a female donor in good health and CMV-seronegative. The CDR3 runs from the conserved cysteine through the conserved F or W. A D gene is named only where the DNA matches it firmly.

V	J	D	CDR3
TRBV9	TRBJ2-2	-	CASSVSGTGELFF
TRBV5-1	TRBJ1-1	-	CASSEGGRRASTEAFF
TRBV4-1	TRBJ1-1	TRBD1	CASSLATGLATEAFF
TRBV6-5	TRBJ2-5	TRBD2	CASSLTSGHQETQYF
TRBV4-2	TRBJ2-5	-	CASKLDRNQETQYF
TRBV28	TRBJ2-6	-	CASSLVGLSGANVLTF
TRBV2	TRBJ2-7	TRBD1	CASREAGGRTYEQYF
TRBV6-5	TRBJ1-1	TRBD1	CASRGTGGKGAEAFF
TRBV12-5	TRBJ1-1	-	CASGFLLGKGGTEAFF
TRBV1	TRBJ2-7	-	CTSSQARREKYEQYF
TRBV14	TRBJ2-3	-	CASSQASASTDTQYF
TRBV11-2	TRBJ2-7	-	CASSLGGSRMNEQYF
TRBV27	TRBJ2-1	TRBD2	CASGGLAGGGQSEQFF
TRBV6-1	TRBJ1-2	TRBD1	CAGTGQGAYGYTF
TRBV5-1	TRBJ2-5	TRBD1	CASSPGQLKEAQYF
TRBV5-8	TRBJ1-6	-	CASKPRASPLHF
TRBV15	TRBJ1-5	TRBD1	CATSRSQGAGQPQHF
TRBV2	TRBJ1-6	-	CASSTGQDSPLHF
TRBV12-5	TRBJ2-3	TRBD2	CASGWGGLARTDTQYF
TRBV6-1	-	-	CASSERGYNYEQYF
TRBV7-7	TRBJ1-3	-	CASSLSRPGNTIYF
TRBV21-1	TRBJ2-1	-	CASSKGSSDYNEQFF
TRBV21-1	TRBJ2-7	-	CASSRREASYEQYF
TRBV5-1	TRBJ1-1	TRBD1	CASSLAGQGRGTEAFF
TRBV2	TRBJ2-7	-	CASTARYYEQYF
TRBV7-7	TRBJ2-7	-	CASSSSGSYEQYF
TRBV5-1	TRBJ2-1	-	CASSLSYNEQFF
TRBV6-1	-	-	CASSLQGRYYEQYF
TRBV10-1	TRBJ2-5	-	CASSLHRDLSQETQYF
TRBV25-1	TRBJ2-3	TRBD2	CASSEWSSGSTQYF
TRBV6-5	TRBJ2-2	-	CASSSLGSLSTGELFF
TRBV15	TRBJ2-5	TRBD1	CATSRDLLTGLETQYF
TRBV5-6	TRBJ1-6	-	CASSLTPDSPLHF
TRBV4-2	TRBJ2-1	-	CASSQDQGGGTYNEQFF
TRBV28	TRBJ1-1	-	CASRRSTEAFF